A selection of T cell receptor beta chains follows, all from one sample in a study of blood T cell repertoires in COVID-19. TCRdb keeps only in-frame clones here, not all; method: immunoSEQ multiplex PCR. The sample has about 62,000 clones; roughly 85% are singletons. The sequenced sample was peripheral blood. These receptors all come from a woman older than 75 with acute or convalescent COVID-19. Both conserved end residues are part of each CDR3. D genes are given only for firm matches. Size tells how often a clone was seen (once, few, many) or the class of an expanded clone, and some rows leave it out.

v_call	clone_size	j_call	d_call	cdr3_aa	cdr3_nt
TRBV18	-	TRBJ2-7	TRBD2	CASSSGTSGRLGNEQYF	TGTGCCAGCTCAAGCGGGACTAGCGGGAGGTTGGGAAACGAGCAGTACTTC
TRBV6-1	-	TRBJ1-1	-	CASSDKRRGEAFF	TGTGCCAGCAGTGACAAGAGACGGGGTGAAGCTTTCTTT
TRBV4-1	-	TRBJ1-1	-	CASSQEGDRMERNTEAFF	TGCGCCAGCAGCCAAGAAGGTGACAGGATGGAGAGGAACACTGAAGCTTTCTTT
TRBV29-1	-	TRBJ2-3	TRBD2	CSVVRAGGTDTQYF	TGCAGCGTTGTAAGGGCGGGAGGGACAGATACGCAGTATTTT
TRBV2	-	TRBJ2-5	TRBD2	CATRTSGGTETQYF	TGTGCCACAAGGACTAGCGGGGGGACAGAGACCCAGTACTTC
TRBV12-3/TRBV12-4	-	TRBJ1-2	TRBD1	CASSPNRDRSYTF	TGTGCCAGCAGTCCCAATCGGGACAGGAGCTACACCTTC
TRBV6-1	-	TRBJ1-3	-	CASSEFAGRLSGNTIYF	TGTGCCAGCAGTGAATTCGCGGGACGGCTCTCTGGAAACACCATATATTTT
TRBV5-1	-	TRBJ2-7	TRBD2	CASSRSSGGPRLEQYF	TGCGCCAGCAGCCGGTCTAGCGGGGGGCCGCGCCTGGAGCAGTACTTC
TRBV6-5	-	TRBJ1-4	-	CASSITSGGGEKLFF	TGTGCCAGCAGTATCACTTCGGGAGGAGGAGAAAAACTGTTTTTT
TRBV6-5	-	TRBJ1-2	-	CASSYMEGTLDSYTF	TGTGCCAGCAGTTACATGGAGGGGACTTTGGATTCCTACACCTTC
TRBV9	-	TRBJ2-5	-	CASSVSGEETQYF	TGTGCCAGCAGCGTATCCGGGGAAGAGACCCAGTACTTC
TRBV12-3/TRBV12-4	once	TRBJ1-5	-	CASSLGGRGPQHF	TGTGCCAGCAGTTTAGGGGGGCGCGGGCCCCAGCATTTT
TRBV5-1	-	TRBJ2-6	-	CASTLEGANVLTF	TGCGCCAGCACTCTGGAGGGGGCCAACGTCCTGACTTTC
TRBV27	-	TRBJ2-3	TRBD2	CASSLSLTSGRDTDTQYF	TGTGCCAGCAGTTTATCACTTACTAGCGGGAGAGACACAGATACGCAGTATTTT
TRBV27	few	TRBJ1-2	-	CASGRIGQLYGYTF	TGTGCCAGCGGCCGAATCGGACAGCTTTATGGCTACACCTTC
TRBV5-1	-	TRBJ1-4	-	CASSRIPVAGFGEKLFF	TGCGCCAGCAGCCGAATTCCCGTGGCCGGGTTCGGTGAAAAACTGTTTTTT
TRBV5-6	-	TRBJ2-1	-	CASSQTLRDSYNEQFF	TGTGCCAGCAGCCAGACCTTGCGGGACTCCTACAATGAGCAGTTCTTC
TRBV21-1	few	TRBJ2-1	-	CASSNSGKAYNEQFF	TGTGCCAGCAGCAATAGCGGGAAGGCGTACAATGAGCAGTTCTTC
TRBV7-3	-	TRBJ2-2	TRBD2	CASSSAGAGELFF	TGTGCCAGCAGTTCGGCGGGGGCCGGGGAGCTGTTTTTT
TRBV9	-	TRBJ2-1	-	CASSVGNRERAGEQFF	TGTGCCAGCAGCGTAGGAAACAGGGAAAGGGCGGGTGAGCAGTTCTTC
TRBV6-5	-	TRBJ2-7	TRBD2	CASRASGTYEQYF	TGTGCCAGCCGGGCTAGCGGGACCTACGAGCAGTACTTC
TRBV6-2/TRBV6-3	-	TRBJ2-3	-	CASSLVSDSTDTQYF	TGTGCCAGCAGCCTTGTTAGTGATAGCACAGATACGCAGTATTTT
TRBV10-1	-	TRBJ2-1	TRBD2	CASSDPGLAGEQFF	TGCGCCAGCAGTGACCCGGGACTAGCCGGTGAGCAGTTCTTC
TRBV7-9	-	TRBJ1-2	-	CASSLAPESNYGYTF	TGTGCCAGCAGCTTAGCACCAGAATCTAACTATGGCTACACCTTC
TRBV10-3	-	TRBJ1-2	-	CATRSGLGDGYTF	TGTGCCACCAGGTCAGGGTTGGGCGATGGCTACACCTTC
TRBV6-5	-	TRBJ2-5	TRBD1	CASSPGTGGETQYF	TGTGCCAGCAGCCCCGGGACAGGGGGGGAGACCCAGTACTTC
TRBV2	-	TRBJ1-1	-	CASSHRVLTEAFF	TGTGCCAGCAGCCATCGGGTCCTTACTGAAGCTTTCTTT
TRBV6-6	-	TRBJ2-3	-	CASSRTALTGTDTQYF	TGTGCCAGCAGTCGTACGGCACTAACGGGCACAGATACGCAGTATTTT
TRBV4-2	-	TRBJ2-3	-	CASSQEMTGYSTDTQYF	TGTGCCAGCAGCCAAGAAATGACAGGCTATAGCACAGATACGCAGTATTTT
TRBV28	few	TRBJ2-3	TRBD1	CASIDRASDTQYF	TGTGCCAGCATTGACAGGGCCTCAGATACGCAGTATTTT
TRBV5-5	-	TRBJ1-4	-	CASSFNRLNEKLFF	TGTGCCAGCAGCTTCAACAGGCTTAATGAAAAACTGTTTTTT
TRBV5-4	-	TRBJ2-3	-	CASSFRDTQYF	TGTGCCAGCAGCTTCAGGGATACGCAGTATTTT
TRBV2	once	TRBJ2-2	-	CASSNRDTGELFF	TGTGCCAGCAGTAACAGGGATACCGGGGAGCTGTTTTTT
TRBV4-1	once	TRBJ2-6	TRBD1	CASSRGQGPGANVLTF	TGCGCCAGCAGCCGAGGACAGGGCCCCGGGGCCAACGTCCTGACTTTC
TRBV30	-	TRBJ2-7	-	CAWSAAYEQYF	TGTGCCTGGAGTGCAGCCTACGAGCAGTACTTC
TRBV18	-	TRBJ2-3	-	CASSPPGVSTDTQYF	TGTGCCAGCTCACCGCCAGGGGTTTCCACAGATACGCAGTATTTT
TRBV24-1	-	TRBJ2-3	TRBD1	CATSDLYGGQGGDTQYF	TGTGCCACCAGTGATTTGTACGGTGGACAGGGAGGAGATACGCAGTATTTT
TRBV7-9	-	TRBJ1-6	-	CASSLQGIGNSPLHF	TGTGCCAGCAGCTTACAGGGAATCGGCAATTCACCCCTCCACTTT